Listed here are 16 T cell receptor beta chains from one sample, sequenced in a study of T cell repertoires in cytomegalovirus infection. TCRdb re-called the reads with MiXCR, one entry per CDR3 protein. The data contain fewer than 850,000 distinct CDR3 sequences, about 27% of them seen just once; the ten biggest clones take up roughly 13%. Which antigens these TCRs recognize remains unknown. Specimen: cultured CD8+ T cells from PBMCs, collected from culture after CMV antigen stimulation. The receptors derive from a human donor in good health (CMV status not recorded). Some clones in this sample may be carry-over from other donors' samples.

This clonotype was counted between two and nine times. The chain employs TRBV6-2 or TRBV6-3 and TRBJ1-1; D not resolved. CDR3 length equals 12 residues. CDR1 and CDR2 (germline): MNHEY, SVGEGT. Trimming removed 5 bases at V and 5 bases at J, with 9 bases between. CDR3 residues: CASSGPGTEAFF. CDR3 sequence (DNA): TGTGCCAGCAGTGGACCTGGGACTGAAGCTTTCTTT.

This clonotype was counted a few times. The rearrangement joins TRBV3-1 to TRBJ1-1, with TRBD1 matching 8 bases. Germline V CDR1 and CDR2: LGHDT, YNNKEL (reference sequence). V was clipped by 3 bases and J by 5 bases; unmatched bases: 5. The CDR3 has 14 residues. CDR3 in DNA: TGTGCCAGCAGCCACCACAGGGGGGGGACTGAAGCTTTCTTT. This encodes CASSHHRGGTEAFF.

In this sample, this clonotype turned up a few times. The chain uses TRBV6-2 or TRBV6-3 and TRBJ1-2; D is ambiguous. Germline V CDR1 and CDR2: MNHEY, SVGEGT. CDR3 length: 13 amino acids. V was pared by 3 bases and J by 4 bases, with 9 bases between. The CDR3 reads CASSYGQFYGYTF. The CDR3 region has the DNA TGTGCCAGCAGTTATGGGCAGTTCTATGGCTACACCTTC.

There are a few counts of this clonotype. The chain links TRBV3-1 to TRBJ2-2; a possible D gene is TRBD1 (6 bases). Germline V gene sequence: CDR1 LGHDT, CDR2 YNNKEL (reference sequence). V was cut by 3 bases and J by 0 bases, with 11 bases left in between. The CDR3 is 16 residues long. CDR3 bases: TGTGCCAGCAGCCACCCGCGGACAGCGAACACCGGGGAGCTGTTTTTT. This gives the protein CASSHPRTANTGELFF. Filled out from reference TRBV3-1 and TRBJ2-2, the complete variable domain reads DTAVSQTPKYLVTQMGNDKSIKCEQNLGHDTMYWYKQDSKKFLKIMFSYNNKELIINETVPNRFSPKSPDKAHLNLHINSLELGDSAVYFCASSHPRTANTGELFFGEGSRLTVL.

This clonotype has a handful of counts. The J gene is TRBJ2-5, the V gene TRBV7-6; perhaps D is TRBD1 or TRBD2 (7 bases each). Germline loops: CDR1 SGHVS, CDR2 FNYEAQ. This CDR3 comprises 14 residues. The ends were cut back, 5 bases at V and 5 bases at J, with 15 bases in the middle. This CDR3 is CASSQGGIGETQYF. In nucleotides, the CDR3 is TGTGCCAGCAGCCAGGGGGGGATCGGGGAGACCCAGTACTTC.

The CDR3, as DNA: TGTGCCAGCAGTTTCGATAGTGAAGCTTTCTTT. Translated, it gives CASSFDSEAFF. The chain uses TRBV5-6 and TRBJ1-1; D uncertain. Germline V gene lookup returns CDR1 SGHDT and CDR2 YYEEEE. CDR3 length: 11 amino acids. V was shortened by 5 bases and J by 7 bases, with 9 bases between the two germline ends.

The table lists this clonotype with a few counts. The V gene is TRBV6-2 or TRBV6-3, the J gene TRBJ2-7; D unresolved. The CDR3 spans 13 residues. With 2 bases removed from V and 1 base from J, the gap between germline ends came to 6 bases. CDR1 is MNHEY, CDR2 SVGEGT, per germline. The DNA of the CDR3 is TGTGCCAGCAGTTACGGCGCTTCCTACGAGCAGTACGTC. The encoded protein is CASSYGASYEQYV.

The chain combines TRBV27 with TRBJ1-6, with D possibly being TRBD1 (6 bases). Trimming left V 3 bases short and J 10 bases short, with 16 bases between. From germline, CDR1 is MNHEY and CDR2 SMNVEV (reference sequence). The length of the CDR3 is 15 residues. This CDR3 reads CASSFSRGDGSPLHF. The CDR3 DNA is TGTGCCAGCAGTTTCAGTAGGGGGGATGGATCACCCCTCCACTTT.

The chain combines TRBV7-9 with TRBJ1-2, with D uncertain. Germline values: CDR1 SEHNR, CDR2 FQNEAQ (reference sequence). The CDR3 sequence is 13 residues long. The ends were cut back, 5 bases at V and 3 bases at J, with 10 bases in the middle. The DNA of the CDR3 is TGTGCCAGCAGCCCCCCAGAGGACTATGGCTACACCTTC. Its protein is CASSPPEDYGYTF. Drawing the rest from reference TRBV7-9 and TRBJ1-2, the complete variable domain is DTGVSQNPRHKITKRGQNVTFRCDPISEHNRLYWYRQTLGQGPEFLTYFQNEAQLEKSRLLSDRFSAERPKGSFSTLEIQRTEQGDSAMYLCASSPPEDYGYTFGSGTRLTVV.

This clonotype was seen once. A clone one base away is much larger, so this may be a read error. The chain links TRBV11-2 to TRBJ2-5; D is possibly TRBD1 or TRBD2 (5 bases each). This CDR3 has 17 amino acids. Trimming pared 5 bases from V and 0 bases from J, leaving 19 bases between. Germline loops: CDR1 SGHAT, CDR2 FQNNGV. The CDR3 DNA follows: TGTGCCAGCAGCGGAGGTCAGGGTGGAACCAACCAAGAGACCCAGTACTTC. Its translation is CASSGGQGGTNQETQYF.

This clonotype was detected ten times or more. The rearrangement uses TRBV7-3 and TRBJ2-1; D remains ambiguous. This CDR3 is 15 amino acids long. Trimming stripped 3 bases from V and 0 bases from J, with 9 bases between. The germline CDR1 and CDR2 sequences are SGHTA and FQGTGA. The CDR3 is CASSLIGSSYNEQFF. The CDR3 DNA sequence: TGTGCCAGCAGCTTGATCGGGTCCTCCTACAATGAGCAGTTCTTC.

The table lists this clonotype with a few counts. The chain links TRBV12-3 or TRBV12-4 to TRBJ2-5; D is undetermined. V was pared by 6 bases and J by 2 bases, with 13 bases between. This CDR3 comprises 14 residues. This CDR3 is CASSDSQIQETQYF. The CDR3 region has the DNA TGTGCCAGCAGCGACTCCCAGATACAAGAGACCCAGTACTTC.

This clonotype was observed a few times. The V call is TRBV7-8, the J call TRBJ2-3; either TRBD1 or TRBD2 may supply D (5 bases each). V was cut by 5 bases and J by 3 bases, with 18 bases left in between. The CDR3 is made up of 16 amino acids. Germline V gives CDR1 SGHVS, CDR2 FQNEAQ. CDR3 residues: CASSPSPGPTTDTQYF. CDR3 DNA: TGTGCCAGCAGCCCCTCCCCGGGGCCAACAACAGATACGCAGTATTTT.

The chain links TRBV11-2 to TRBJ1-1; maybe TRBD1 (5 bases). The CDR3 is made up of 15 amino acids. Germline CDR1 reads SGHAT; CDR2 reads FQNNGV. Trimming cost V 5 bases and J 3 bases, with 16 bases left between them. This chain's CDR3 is CASSPVGGLYTEAFF. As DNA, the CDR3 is TGTGCCAGCAGCCCCGTCGGGGGTTTGTACACTGAAGCTTTCTTT.

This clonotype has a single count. The CDR3 spells CASSSRRRGFQETQYF. The CDR3 bases are TGTGCCAGCAGTTCCCGCCGGCGGGGGTTCCAGGAGACCCAGTACTTC. The chain is built from TRBV6-2 or TRBV6-3 and TRBJ2-5; TRBD2 agrees at 7 bases. Germline V gene sequence: CDR1 MNHEY, CDR2 SVGEGT. This CDR3 contains 16 residues. The V and J ends lost 4 bases and 5 bases, in that order; junction bases with no gene match: 13.

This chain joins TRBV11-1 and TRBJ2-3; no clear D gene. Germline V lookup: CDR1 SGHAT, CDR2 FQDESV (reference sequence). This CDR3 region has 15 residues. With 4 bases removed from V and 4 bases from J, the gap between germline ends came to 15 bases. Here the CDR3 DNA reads TGTGCCAGCAGCTGGTCCCAATGTACCCCAGATACGCAGTATTTT. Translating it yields CASSWSQCTPDTQYF.